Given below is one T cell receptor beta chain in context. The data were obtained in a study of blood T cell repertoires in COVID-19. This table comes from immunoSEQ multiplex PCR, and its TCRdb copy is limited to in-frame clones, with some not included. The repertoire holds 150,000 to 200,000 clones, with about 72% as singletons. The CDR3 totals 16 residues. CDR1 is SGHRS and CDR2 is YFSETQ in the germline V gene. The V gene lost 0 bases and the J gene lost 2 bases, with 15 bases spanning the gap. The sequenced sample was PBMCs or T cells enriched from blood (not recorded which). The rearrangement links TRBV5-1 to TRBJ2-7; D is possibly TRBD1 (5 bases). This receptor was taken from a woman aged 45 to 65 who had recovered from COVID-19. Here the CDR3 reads CASSLGFGQGTYEQYF. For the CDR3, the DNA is TGCGCCAGCAGCTTGGGGTTTGGGCAGGGTACCTACGAGCAGTACTTC.